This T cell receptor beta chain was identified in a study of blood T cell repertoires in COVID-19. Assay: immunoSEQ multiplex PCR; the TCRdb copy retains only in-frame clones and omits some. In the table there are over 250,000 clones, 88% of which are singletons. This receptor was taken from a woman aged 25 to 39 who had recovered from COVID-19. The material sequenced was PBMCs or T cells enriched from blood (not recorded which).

CDR3 residues: CASSPEGQNTGELFF. In DNA form, the CDR3 reads TGTGCCAGCAGCCCCGAGGGACAGAACACCGGGGAGCTGTTTTTT. The V call is TRBV4-2, the J call TRBJ2-2, with D maybe TRBD1 (6 bases). Germline CDR1 reads LGHNA; CDR2 reads YNFKEQ. Trimming removed 4 bases at V and 1 base at J, with 10 bases between. The CDR3 contains 15 residues.